The 8 T cell receptor beta chains below come from one sample, sequenced in a study of shared clonotypes between healthy human individuals. The method was immunoSEQ multiplex PCR; TCRdb's version includes in-frame clones alone and lacks a portion of them. The table has 2 million to 3 million clones, approximately 93% seen once. The sample was naive CD4+ T cells from PBMCs. The subset is: CD45RA+ positively selected. The origin of the receptors is a man younger than 35 in good health. Some clones in this sample may be carry-over from other donors' samples.

The chain couples TRBV2 to TRBJ1-2; D call uncertain. The length of the CDR3 is 12 residues. Deletions cut 6 bases from V and 4 bases from J, with 9 bases between. Germline V lookup: CDR1 SNHLY, CDR2 FYNNEI. CDR3 in amino acids: CASRGISYGYTF. The CDR3 DNA follows: TGTGCCAGCAGGGGGATTTCCTATGGCTACACCTTC.

This clone was seen once. The J gene is TRBJ2-3, the V gene TRBV9; no reliable D call. This CDR3 has 14 residues. Deletions cut 4 bases from V and 4 bases from J, with 13 bases between. Germline CDR1 and CDR2: SGDLS and YYNGEE. The CDR3 loop reads CASSLPSYADTQYF. The CDR3 region has the DNA TGTGCCAGCAGCCTCCCTTCATATGCAGATACGCAGTATTTT.

Details on this clone: This sample includes further DNA sequences coding for the same CDR3. The rearrangement uses TRBV28 and TRBJ2-7; D unclear. The germline CDR1 and CDR2 sequences are MDHEN and SYDVKM. V was shortened by 3 bases and J by 4 bases, with 4 bases between the two germline ends. The CDR3 totals 11 residues. CDR3 residues: CASSFVYEQYF. The CDR3 region has the DNA TGTGCCAGCAGTTTTGTATACGAGCAGTACTTC.

The rearrangement joins TRBV7-2 to TRBJ1-1; perhaps TRBD1 as D (6 bases). The V gene lost 6 bases and the J gene lost 4 bases, with 9 bases spanning the gap. The V gene's germline CDR1 is SGHTA and CDR2 FQGNSA. The CDR3 is 12 residues long. The chain's CDR3 is CASREDSTEAFF. In nucleotides, the CDR3 is TGTGCCAGCAGAGAGGACAGCACTGAAGCTTTCTTT. Full variable domain (remainder filled in from reference TRBV7-2 and TRBJ1-1): GAGVSQSPSNKVTEKGKDVELRCDPISGHTALYWYRQSLGQGLEFLIYFQGNSAPDKSGLPSDRFSAERTGGSVSTLTIQRTQQEDSAVYLCASREDSTEAFFGQGTRLTVV.

The table lists this clone with a count of one. This chain joins TRBV9 and TRBJ2-1; the match to TRBD2 covers 7 bases. The CDR3 is made up of 16 amino acids. The trim removed 3 bases at V and 4 bases at J, leaving 10 bases unmatched. Germline CDR1 reads SGDLS; CDR2 reads YYNGEE. The CDR3 is CASSGTGGVRYNEQFF. CDR3 coding DNA: TGTGCCAGCAGCGGTACGGGAGGAGTTAGGTACAATGAGCAGTTCTTC.

The chain links TRBV7-3 to TRBJ2-1; D gene unclear. Deletions cut 1 base from V and 8 bases from J, with 9 bases between. Germline CDR1 is SGHTA and CDR2 is FQGTGA. This CDR3 contains 13 residues. In DNA, the CDR3 is TGTGCCAGCAGCTTAAGGAGTGGCGATGAGCAGTTCTTC. The encoded protein is CASSLRSGDEQFF.

The CDR3 DNA follows: TGCGCCAGCAGCCTAAGGGGCCGGAGGCGGGGCGGCGACGAGCAGTACTTC. It codes for CASSLRGRRRGGDEQYF. This chain uses TRBV4-1 with TRBJ2-7, with D possibly TRBD2 on 6 matching bases. Between the trimmed V and J ends, which lost 4 bases and 5 bases, there was a span of 24 bases. Germline V gene lookup returns CDR1 MGHRA and CDR2 YSYEKL. This CDR3 comprises 17 residues.

The chain carries TRBV21-1 and TRBJ2-4. TRBV21-1 is listed as a pseudogene. This CDR3 has 17 residues. The CDR3 DNA reads as TGTGCCAGCAGCAAACATAGAAGCCAGAACCGCAAAAACATTCAGTACTTC. This sequence encodes CASSKHRSQNRKNIQYF.